The 27 T cell receptor beta chains below were found in one sample sequenced in a study of T cell repertoires in cytomegalovirus infection. Using its own MiXCR run on the reads, TCRdb lists one record per CDR3 protein. The sample holds approximately 600,000 distinct CDR3 sequences; around 40% are singletons and the top ten take around 46%. Their specific antigens are unknown. The sequences come from cultured PBMCs, collected from culture after CMV antigen stimulation. These TCRs come from a human donor in good health (CMV status not recorded). Some clones in this sample may be carry-over from other donors' samples.

The chain uses TRBV28 and TRBJ2-5, with D maybe TRBD1 (6 bases). The germline gives CDR1 MDHEN, CDR2 SYDVKM. Trimming shortened V by 8 bases and J by 5 bases, and 15 bases separated the two germline ends. The CDR3 has 13 amino acids. CDR3 nucleotides: TGTGCCAGCCATACAGGGTCCGGGGAGACCCAGTACTTC. It yields the protein CASHTGSGETQYF.

This clonotype showed up many times. The J gene is TRBJ2-2, the V gene TRBV7-2; D is ambiguous. With 1 base removed from V and 2 bases from J, the gap between germline ends came to 5 bases. The V gene's germline CDR1 is SGHTA and CDR2 FQGNSA. This CDR3 comprises 14 residues. The CDR3 loop is CASSLGQNTGELFF. The CDR3 nucleotides read TGTGCCAGCAGCTTAGGACAAAACACCGGGGAGCTGTTTTTT.

This clonotype was observed a few times. The V and J genes are TRBV12-3 or TRBV12-4 and TRBJ2-7, with D unresolved. The CDR3 is 13 amino acids. V was cut by 5 bases and J by 5 bases, with 13 bases left in between. CDR3 nucleotides: TGTGCCAGCAGTCTCCCCCCCTGGAACGAGCAGTACTTC. Translated, it gives CASSLPPWNEQYF.

This clonotype was counted a few times. The genes are TRBV7-2 and TRBJ2-7, with 8 bases fitting TRBD1. The germline CDR1 and CDR2 sequences are SGHTA and FQGNSA. V shed 5 bases, J shed 6 bases, and the junction held 3 bases outside the gene matches. The length of the CDR3 is 12 residues. CDR3 loop: CASSRTGLEQYF. CDR3 nucleotide sequence: TGTGCCAGCAGCAGGACAGGGCTCGAGCAGTACTTC.

This chain uses TRBV19 with TRBJ2-3, with 8 nucleotides matching TRBD2. From germline, CDR1 is LNHDA and CDR2 SQIVND (reference sequence). CDR3 length: 17 amino acids. J was trimmed by 3 bases and V by 3 bases; bases with no gene match: 11. The CDR3 bases are TGTGCCAGTAGTATTCACATCAGCGGGAGAGGAACAGATACGCAGTATTTT. Encoded protein: CASSIHISGRGTDTQYF. The full variable domain, with the rest looked up from reference TRBV19 and TRBJ2-3, is DGGITQSPKYLFRKEGQNVTLSCEQNLNHDAMYWYRQDPGQGLRLIYYSQIVNDFQKGDIAEGYSVSREKKESFPLTVTSAQKNPTAFYLCASSIHISGRGTDTQYFGPGTRLTVL.

This clonotype was found many times. The gene calls are TRBV7-2 and TRBJ2-2; the D gene is possibly TRBD1 (6 bases). Germline-derived CDR1 and CDR2 are SGHTA and FQGNSA. This CDR3 is built from 16 residues. The V gene lost 3 bases and the J gene lost 2 bases, with 13 bases spanning the gap. The CDR3 nucleotides are TGTGCCAGCAGCTTGGATAGGACAGCCAACACCGGGGAGCTGTTTTTT. Translation gives CASSLDRTANTGELFF.

The sample holds a few counts of this clonotype. V is TRBV7-9 and J is TRBJ2-1; possibly TRBD2 for D (5 bases). The CDR3 has 17 residues. Germline CDR1 is SEHNR and CDR2 is FQNEAQ (reference sequence). Trimming stripped 1 base from V and 5 bases from J, with 18 bases between. CDR3 in amino acids: CASSLDRWGGRHNEQFF. The CDR3 DNA follows: TGTGCCAGCAGCTTAGACCGCTGGGGTGGGAGACACAATGAGCAGTTCTTC.

This clonotype was detected only a few times. The rearrangement joins TRBV10-3 to TRBJ2-1; D possibly corresponds to TRBD2 (5 bases). Per germline, CDR1 ENHRY and CDR2 SYGVKD. The CDR3 is 15 amino acids. The V and J ends lost 4 bases and 4 bases respectively, with 14 bases between them. CDR3 region: CAISGWSGVYNEQFF. CDR3 DNA: TGTGCCATCAGTGGTTGGTCCGGGGTTTACAATGAGCAGTTCTTC.

The V gene is TRBV7-8, the J gene TRBJ2-1; 8 nucleotides agree with TRBD2. The junction had 7 bases not matched to a gene; V was cut back by 3 bases and J by 6 bases. This CDR3 has 15 residues. Per the germline V gene, CDR1 is SGHVS and CDR2 is FQNEAQ. CDR3 in DNA: TGTGCCAGCAGCTTCGGGACTAGTCCGGCCAATGAGCAGTTCTTC. Protein sequence: CASSFGTSPANEQFF. Full variable domain (remainder filled in from reference TRBV7-8 and TRBJ2-1): GAGVSQSPRYKVAKRGQDVALRCDPISGHVSLFWYQQALGQGPEFLTYFQNEAQLDKSGLPSDRFFAERPEGSVSTLKIQRTQQEDSAVYLCASSFGTSPANEQFFGPGTRLTVL.

This chain uses TRBV2 with TRBJ1-5; TRBD1 is a possible D gene (5 bases). V shed 3 bases and J shed 1 base, with 10 bases lying between them. The length of the CDR3 is 15 residues. CDR1 SNHLY and CDR2 FYNNEI come from the germline V gene. The CDR3 DNA is TGTGCCAGCAGTGACTCCAGGGCAAGCAATCAGCCCCAGCATTTT. It translates to CASSDSRASNQPQHF.

DNA for the CDR3: TGTGCCAGCAGCCTTTTGTTGGAAGAAGCTTTCTTT. Its protein is CASSLLLEEAFF. The chain is built from TRBV7-2 and TRBJ1-1; D is undetermined. Germline V CDR1 and CDR2: SGHTA, FQGNSA. The CDR3 has 12 amino acids. The ends were cut back, 5 bases at V and 8 bases at J, with 12 bases in the middle.

This clonotype was detected a few times. This rearrangement joins TRBV11-2 to TRBJ2-5; TRBD2 matches 9 bases. CDR1 SGHAT and CDR2 FQNNGV come from the germline V gene. Unmatched junction bases numbered 14, after V lost 4 bases and J lost 5 bases. CDR3 length equals 17 residues. CDR3 residues: CASSSPSGAGGMETQYF. In nucleotides, the CDR3 is TGTGCCAGCAGCTCGCCTTCCGGGGCGGGAGGGATGGAGACCCAGTACTTC.

A few counts support this clonotype. V and J are TRBV11-2 and TRBJ2-5; TRBD2 agrees at 8 bases. With 1 base clipped from V and 2 bases from J, the junction kept 6 bases outside the gene matches. The CDR3 spans 16 residues. Per the germline V gene, CDR1 is SGHAT and CDR2 is FQNNGV. The CDR3 region has the DNA TGTGCCAGCAGCTTAGGCTCTAGCGGGCCTCAAGAGACCCAGTACTTC. Amino acid sequence: CASSLGSSGPQETQYF.

In this sample, this clonotype turned up once. V usage is TRBV20-1 and J usage is TRBJ2-5; D might be TRBD2 (5 bases). Trimming left V 3 bases short and J 1 base short, with 12 bases between. Germline assignment: CDR1 DFQATT and CDR2 SNEGSKA (reference sequence). The CDR3 totals 14 residues. Here the CDR3 DNA reads TGCAGTGCTAGTCCATCACTAGGCCAAGAGACCCAGTACTTC. Amino acids: CSASPSLGQETQYF.

This chain joins TRBV12-3 or TRBV12-4 and TRBJ1-3; 7 bases are a match to TRBD1. V dropped 6 bases and J dropped 5; count of bases not matched to a gene: 7. The CDR3 spans 14 residues. In DNA form, the CDR3 reads TGTGCCAGCAGGCAGACAGGGTCCCGAAACACCATATATTTT. Translation gives CASRQTGSRNTIYF.

The chain joins TRBV5-6 to TRBJ1-2; no firm D call. The CDR3 runs 16 residues. Germline CDR1 and CDR2: SGHDT and YYEEEE. Trimming pared 4 bases from V and 8 bases from J, leaving 24 bases between. CDR3 loop: CASSGLPWRSSGGYTF. The CDR3, as DNA: TGTGCCAGCAGCGGATTACCTTGGAGGTCGAGTGGGGGCTACACCTTC.

This chain joins TRBV10-3 and TRBJ2-1; the D gene is possibly TRBD2 (6 bases). The CDR3 is made up of 14 amino acids. V lost 6 bases and J lost 5, with 14 bases in between. Germline-derived CDR1 and CDR2 are ENHRY and SYGVKD. CDR3 sequence (DNA): TGTGCCATCAGGAGTAAGGGAGGCAACAATGAGCAGTTCTTC. This codes for CAIRSKGGNNEQFF.

The rearrangement uses TRBV4-3 and TRBJ1-2; 8 nucleotides align to TRBD1. Germline V gives CDR1 LGHNA, CDR2 YSLEER. The CDR3 spans 19 residues. Trimming took 0 bases from V and 5 from J; bases not matched to a gene: 17. CDR3: CASSQDLVLPGGRGYGYTF. The CDR3 DNA follows: TGCGCCAGCAGCCAAGATCTGGTTTTACCAGGGGGCCGTGGGTATGGCTACACCTTC.

This clonotype showed up just a few times. The chain has TRBV7-2 and TRBJ2-2, with TRBD1 as a possible D gene (5 bases). Germline CDR1 SGHTA, CDR2 FQGNSA. V gave up 0 bases and J gave up 3 bases, with 11 bases separating them. This CDR3 has 16 amino acids. This chain's CDR3 is CASSLARQGYTGELFF. The CDR3 bases are TGTGCCAGCAGCTTAGCGCGTCAGGGCTACACCGGGGAGCTGTTTTTT.

About this clonotype itself: A much larger clone sits a single nucleotide away, making a read error possible. The chain is built from TRBV7-2 and TRBJ2-7; D is undetermined. CDR3 length: 12 amino acids. V was pared by 4 bases and J by 0 bases, with 4 bases between. CDR1 SGHTA and CDR2 FQGNSA come from the germline V gene. The CDR3 reads CASSYDSYEQYF. CDR3 bases: TGTGCCAGCAGCTACGACTCCTACGAGCAGTACTTC.

This clonotype turned up a few times. The gene calls are TRBV11-2 and TRBJ2-1; the D is unclear. Trimming took 5 bases from V and 6 from J, leaving 17 bases between them. The germline CDR1 and CDR2 sequences are SGHAT and FQNNGV. The CDR3 is 15 residues long. The CDR3: CASSPNWRTGNEQFF. CDR3 sequence (DNA): TGTGCCAGCAGCCCCAACTGGCGGACGGGCAATGAGCAGTTCTTC.

Only a few counts were recorded for this clonotype. This rearrangement joins TRBV7-6 to TRBJ2-5; 11 bases line up with TRBD2. CDR1 SGHVS and CDR2 FNYEAQ come from the germline V gene. Trimming removed 5 bases from V and 2 bases from J; junction bases left unmatched: 4. The CDR3 spans 15 residues. The DNA of the CDR3 is TGTGCCAGCAGCCCCCGGACTAGCGGGCAAGAGACCCAGTACTTC. Its protein is CASSPRTSGQETQYF.

The chain combines TRBV6-2 or TRBV6-3 with TRBJ2-7; tentative D call: TRBD2 (6 bases). Germline values: CDR1 MNHEY, CDR2 SVGEGT. The CDR3 covers 15 residues. The ends were cut back, 0 bases at V and 2 bases at J, with 11 bases in the middle. This CDR3 reads CASSYSGLFPYEQYF. The DNA for the CDR3 is TGTGCCAGCAGTTACTCAGGACTATTCCCCTACGAGCAGTACTTC.

This clonotype was counted a single time. The V call is TRBV2, the J call TRBJ2-5, with 8 bases identical to TRBD1. The J segment lost 5 bases and the V segment lost 10 bases, leaving 12 bases of the junction unmatched. The CDR3 sequence is 14 residues long. CDR1 SNHLY and CDR2 FYNNEI come from the germline V gene. The CDR3 loop reads CATPPQGAGETQYF. The CDR3 DNA reads TGTGCCACCCCCCCCCAGGGGGCGGGGGAGACCCAGTACTTC.

V is TRBV6-1 and J is TRBJ1-3; a weak D match, TRBD1 (6 bases). The CDR3 sequence is 14 residues long. With 10 bases removed from V and 1 base from J, the gap between germline ends came to 14 bases. Germline V gene data show CDR1 as MNHNS and CDR2 as SASEGT. The CDR3 protein is CATMNRASGNTIYF. CDR3 nucleotides: TGTGCCACCATGAACAGGGCTTCTGGAAACACCATATATTTT.

This clonotype came up a few times. This chain uses TRBV7-2 with TRBJ2-1, with 7 positions matching TRBD2. V was pared by 5 bases and J by 8 bases, with 15 bases of the junction left unmatched. CDR3 length: 16 residues. CDR1 is SGHTA and CDR2 is FQGNSA in the germline V gene. The CDR3 DNA reads as TGTGCCAGCAGCCCTATGACTAGCAGCTTTGGTTATGAGCAGTTCTTC. Residues: CASSPMTSSFGYEQFF.

The chain recombines TRBV10-3 with TRBJ2-7, with 11 bases aligning to TRBD2. The CDR3 contains 15 residues. V shed 10 bases, J shed 5 bases, and the junction held 13 bases outside the gene matches. Per the germline V gene, CDR1 is ENHRY and CDR2 is SYGVKD. Here the CDR3 DNA reads TGTGCCACTACCAATGGGGCTAGCGGGAGGAACGAGCAGTACTTC. Encoded protein: CATTNGASGRNEQYF.